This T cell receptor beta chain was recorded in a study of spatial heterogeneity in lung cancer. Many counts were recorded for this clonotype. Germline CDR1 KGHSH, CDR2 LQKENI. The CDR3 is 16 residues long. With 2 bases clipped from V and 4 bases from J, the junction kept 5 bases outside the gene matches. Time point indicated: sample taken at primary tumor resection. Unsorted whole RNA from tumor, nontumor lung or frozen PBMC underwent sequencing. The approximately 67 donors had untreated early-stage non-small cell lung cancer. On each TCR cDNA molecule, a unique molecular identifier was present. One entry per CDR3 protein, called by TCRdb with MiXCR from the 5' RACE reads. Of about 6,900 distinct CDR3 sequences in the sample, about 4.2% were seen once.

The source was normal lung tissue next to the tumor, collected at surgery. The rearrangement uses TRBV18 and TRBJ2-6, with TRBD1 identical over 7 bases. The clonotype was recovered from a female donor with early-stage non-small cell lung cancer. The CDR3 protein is CASSPSDRAGANVLTF. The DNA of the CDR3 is TGTGCCAGCTCACCATCCGACAGGGCCGGGGCCAACGTCCTGACTTTC.